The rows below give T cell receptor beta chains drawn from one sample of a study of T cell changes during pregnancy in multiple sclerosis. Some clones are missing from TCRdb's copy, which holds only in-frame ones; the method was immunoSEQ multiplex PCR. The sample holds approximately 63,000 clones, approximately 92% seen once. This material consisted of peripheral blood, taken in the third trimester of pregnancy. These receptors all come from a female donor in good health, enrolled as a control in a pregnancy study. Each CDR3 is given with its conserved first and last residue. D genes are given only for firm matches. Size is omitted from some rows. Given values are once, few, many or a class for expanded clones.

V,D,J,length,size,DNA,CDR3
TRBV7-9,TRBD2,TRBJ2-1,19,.,TGTGCCAGCAGCTTAGGCGGGAGCTTGGGACTAGCGGGAAACAATGAGCAGTTCTTC,CASSLGGSLGLAGNNEQFF
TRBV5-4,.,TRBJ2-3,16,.,TGTGCCAGCAGCTCCTTTCTCATGTCAGAGGAGGGTACGCAGTATTTT,CASSSFLMSEEGTQYF
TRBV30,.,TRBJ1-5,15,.,TGTGCCTGGCGAGCCGGGGGGGTTAGCAATCAGCCCCAGCATTTT,CAWRAGGVSNQPQHF
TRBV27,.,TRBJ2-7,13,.,TGTGCCAGCAGTTTTTCGGGGAGATACGAGCAGTACTTC,CASSFSGRYEQYF
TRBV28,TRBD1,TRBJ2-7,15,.,TGTGCCAGCAGTTCGCAGGGGGCTTTCGTTTACGAGCAGTACTTC,CASSSQGAFVYEQYF
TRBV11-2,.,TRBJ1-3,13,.,TGTGCCAGCAGCTTAGATCTCGGAAACACCATATATTTT,CASSLDLGNTIYF
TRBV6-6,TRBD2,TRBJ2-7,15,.,TGTGCCAGCAACCCTAGCGGGGGGTCGACCTACGAGCAGTACTTC,CASNPSGGSTYEQYF
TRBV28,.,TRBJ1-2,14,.,TGTGCCAGCAGTCGATTACAGGGAAGGTATGGCTACACCTTC,CASSRLQGRYGYTF
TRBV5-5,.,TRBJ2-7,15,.,TGTGCCAGCATCCCAGGGTCAGTCTTCTCCTACGAGCAGTACTTC,CASIPGSVFSYEQYF
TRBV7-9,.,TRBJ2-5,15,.,TGTGCCAGCAGCCGACTACGGGACACCCAAGAGACCCAGTACTTC,CASSRLRDTQETQYF
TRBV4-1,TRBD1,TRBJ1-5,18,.,TGCGCCAGCAGCCTAATCACCTCCGGGACAGGGAACAATCAGCCCCAGCATTTT,CASSLITSGTGNNQPQHF
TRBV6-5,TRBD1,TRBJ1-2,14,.,TGTGCCAGCAGTGAGGACAGGGATCCGTACGGCTACACCTTC,CASSEDRDPYGYTF
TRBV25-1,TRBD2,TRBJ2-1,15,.,TGTGCCAGCAGCTCCGGGACTAGCGGTTGGAATGAGCAGTTCTTC,CASSSGTSGWNEQFF
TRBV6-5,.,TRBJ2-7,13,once,TGTGCCAGCAGTAAACAGAACTCCTACGAGCAGTACTTC,CASSKQNSYEQYF
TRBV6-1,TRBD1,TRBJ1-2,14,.,TGTGCCAGCAGCGCTACGACAGGGGGCTATGGCTACACCTTC,CASSATTGGYGYTF
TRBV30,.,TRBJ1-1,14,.,TGTGCCTGGGCGGTGGGGCTCATGAACACTGAAGCTTTCTTT,CAWAVGLMNTEAFF
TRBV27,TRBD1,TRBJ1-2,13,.,TGTGCCAGCAGCTTCCAGGGGGGCTATGGCTACACCTTC,CASSFQGGYGYTF
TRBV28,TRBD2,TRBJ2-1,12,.,TGTGCCAGCACCGGACTAGTAAATGAGCAGTTCTTC,CASTGLVNEQFF
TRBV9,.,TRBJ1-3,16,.,TGTGCCAGCAGCACCTGGGGGGAGAGCTCTGGAAACACCATATATTTT,CASSTWGESSGNTIYF
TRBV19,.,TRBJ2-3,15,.,TGTGCCAGTAGTATAGCGAGCCCGGGGACAGATACGCAGTATTTT,CASSIASPGTDTQYF
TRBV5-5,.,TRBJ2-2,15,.,TGTGCCAGCAGCACTAATGACAGAAACACCGGGGAGCTGTTTTTT,CASSTNDRNTGELFF
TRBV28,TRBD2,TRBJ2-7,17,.,TGTGCCAGCAGTTTATCCCAGTCTAGCGGGAGTTTCTACGAGCAGTACTTC,CASSLSQSSGSFYEQYF
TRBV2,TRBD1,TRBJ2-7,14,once,TGTGCCACCAAAGGACAGGTCAGCTCCTACGAGCAGTACTTC,CATKGQVSSYEQYF
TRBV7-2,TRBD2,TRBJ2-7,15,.,TGTGCCAGCAGCTATCGACTAGCGGGAGTCTACGAGCAGTACTTC,CASSYRLAGVYEQYF
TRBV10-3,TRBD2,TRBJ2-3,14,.,TGTGCCACAAGCGGGGGGGTGAGCACAGATACGCAGTATTTT,CATSGGVSTDTQYF
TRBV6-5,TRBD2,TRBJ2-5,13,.,TGTGCCAGCAGCCGCTCGGGGGGGGAGACCCAGTACTTC,CASSRSGGETQYF
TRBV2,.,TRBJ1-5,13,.,TGTGCCAGCCGAGACAGTTCCAATCAGCCCCAGCATTTT,CASRDSSNQPQHF
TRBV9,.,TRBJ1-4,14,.,TGTGCCAGCAGCGACTCCGGCGGAAAAGAAAAACTGTTTTTT,CASSDSGGKEKLFF
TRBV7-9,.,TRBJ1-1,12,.,TGTGCCAGCAGCTTACAGAACACTGAAGCTTTCTTT,CASSLQNTEAFF
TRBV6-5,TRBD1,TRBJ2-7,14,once,TGTGCCAGCAGTTATGGGTGGGACAGCTACGAGCAGTACTTC,CASSYGWDSYEQYF
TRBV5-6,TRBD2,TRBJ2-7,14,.,TGTGCCAGCAGCGTGACTAGCGGTACCTACGAGCAGTACTTC,CASSVTSGTYEQYF